The rows below give T cell receptor beta chains drawn from one sample of a study of human T cells and chemical hapten exposure. TCRdb recomputed calls from the 5' RACE reads with MiXCR, one row per CDR3 protein. Of 110,000 or so distinct CDR3 sequences in the sample, roughly a fifth were seen once. These receptors all stem from a human donor in good health. Each CDR3 is given with its conserved first and last residue. Clone size appears in some rows only: once, few, many, or a class for an expanded clone.

>TRBJ2-3|-|TRBV11-2
CASSPTSGRSDTQYF
>TRBJ1-1|many|TRBV5-4
CASSLSPDLNTEAFF
>TRBJ1-3|-|TRBV7-2
CASSVGQGNTIYF
>TRBJ2-5|few|TRBV28
CASSSRGRGGETQYF
>TRBJ1-5|-|TRBV29-1
CSVEEEGKGQPQHF
>TRBJ1-1|-|TRBV10-3
CAISRDSSNTEAFF
>TRBJ1-1|-|TRBV12-3/TRBV12-4
CASSLDRGAWTEAFF
>TRBJ2-7|few|TRBV5-4
CASTLGGMSSYEQYF
>TRBJ2-7|few|TRBV5-6
CASSHTMGLAGSEQYF
>TRBJ1-5|few|TRBV27
CASSLSGTGGTYSNQPQHF
>TRBJ1-2|-|TRBV5-5
CASSLWGVQNYGYTF
>TRBJ1-1|-|TRBV10-2
CASSVPRGAQSEAFF
>TRBJ1-6|few|TRBV3-1
CASSQATGGHNSPLHF
>TRBJ2-1|-|TRBV18
CASSPPGLAGSTGSEQFF
>TRBJ1-1|-|TRBV6-5
CASSYSGGGSEAFF
>TRBJ1-5|few|TRBV3-1
CASSQEPGGFGNQPQHF
>TRBJ1-1|few|TRBV20-1
CSATKQGTEAFF
>TRBJ2-7|-|TRBV12-3/TRBV12-4
CASSWSGTGDEQYF
>TRBJ2-5|few|TRBV12-3/TRBV12-4
CASIQAGGTETQYF
>TRBJ2-4|-|TRBV6-1
CASSERRGRGNIQYF
>TRBJ2-7|-|TRBV11-1
CASSFSGPPYEQYF
>TRBJ2-3|-|TRBV5-1
CASSLGLELGKDTQYF
>TRBJ2-1|few|TRBV7-3
CASSLGAAFRDEQFF
>TRBJ2-2|-|TRBV6-2/TRBV6-3
CASTPRPSQGNTGELFF
>TRBJ2-6|-|TRBV6-5
CASSLPQGSGANVLTF
>TRBJ2-7|-|TRBV6-2/TRBV6-3
CASTGGAYEQYF
>TRBJ2-3|many|TRBV11-2
CASSLHWGPLGDTQYF
>TRBJ1-5|few|TRBV10-2
CASSEAFDQPQHF
>TRBJ2-1|-|TRBV7-2
CASGKQGSSYNEQFF
>TRBJ2-3|-|TRBV7-9
CASSRDRVTDTQYF
>TRBJ2-1|-|TRBV5-6
CASSLRRSSYNEQFF
>TRBJ2-3|few|TRBV5-4
CASSSGGSGSTDTQYF
>TRBJ1-5|few|TRBV30
CAWSVGSNQPQHF
>TRBJ1-2|-|TRBV11-2
CASSPVPANYGYTF
>TRBJ2-3|-|TRBV4-2
CASSQDLGSARDTQYF
>TRBJ2-7|few|TRBV20-1
CSARRPGTPVYEQYF
>TRBJ2-1|-|TRBV6-5
CAGRGLAGVHEQFF
>TRBJ2-7|few|TRBV6-1
CASSEGGGDLGEQYF
>TRBJ2-7|-|TRBV20-1
CSAMDSPLDEQYF
>TRBJ2-3|few|TRBV20-1
CSARDFYSWVLQASGRSTDTQYF
>TRBJ1-6|many|TRBV20-1
CSASYQGAVNSPLHF
>TRBJ2-4|-|TRBV28
CASSSTWGRYF
>TRBJ2-5|many|TRBV11-1
CASSARREYSQETQYF
>TRBJ1-2|-|TRBV6-5
CASSYTAGRTTSGYTF
>TRBJ2-3|-|TRBV11-2
CASSPLGLAGGVFRRDTDTQYF
>TRBJ2-6|few|TRBV5-1
CASSQGGVLTF
>TRBJ2-7|-|TRBV5-1
CASAITGAYEQYF
>TRBJ2-7|few|TRBV7-2
CASSRGQVRSYEQYF
>TRBJ1-1|few|TRBV6-5
CASSYFGQGAAFF
>TRBJ2-3|few|TRBV15
CATSRTIAGEATDTQYF
>TRBJ2-7|-|TRBV6-5
CASSYSWLLAGEGPPYEQYF
>TRBJ1-5|few|TRBV20-1
CSASEQVNQPQHF
>TRBJ2-3|-|TRBV5-4
CASSLKGQRYTDTQYF